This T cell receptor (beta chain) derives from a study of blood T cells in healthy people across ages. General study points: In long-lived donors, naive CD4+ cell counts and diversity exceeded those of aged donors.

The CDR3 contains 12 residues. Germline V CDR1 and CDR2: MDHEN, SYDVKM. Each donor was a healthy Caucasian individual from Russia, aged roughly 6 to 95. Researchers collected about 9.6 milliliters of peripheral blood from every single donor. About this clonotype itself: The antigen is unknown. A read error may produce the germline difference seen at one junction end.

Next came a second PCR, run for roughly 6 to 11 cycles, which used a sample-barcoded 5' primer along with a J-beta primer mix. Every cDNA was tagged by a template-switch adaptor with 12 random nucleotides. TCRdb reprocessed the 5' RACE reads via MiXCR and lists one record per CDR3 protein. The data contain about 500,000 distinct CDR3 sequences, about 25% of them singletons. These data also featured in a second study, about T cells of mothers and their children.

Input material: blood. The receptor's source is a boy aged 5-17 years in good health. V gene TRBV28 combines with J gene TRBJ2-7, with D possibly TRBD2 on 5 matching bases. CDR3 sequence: CASSYLRTEWEF. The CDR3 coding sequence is TGTGCCAGCAGTTATTTGCGAACGGAGTGGGAGTTC.